This T cell receptor beta chain was sequenced in a study of shared clonotypes between healthy human individuals (dated by TCRdb to the early 2020s). Context from the whole study: The cohort comprised two women and a few men aged 18 to 49 years. For each donor, CD4 naive and CD4 memory were each run on three plates, CD8 naive on two plates, and CD8 memory on one plate. Blood TCR repertoires of roughly five healthy adults were deeply sequenced to estimate repertoire size and the extent of clonotype sharing between individuals. To increase sequencing depth and limit assay-specific biases, different laboratories used diverse techniques to prepare libraries and sequence TCR repertoires. Between about 0.9 and 9 billion PBMCs per donor were obtained by leukapheresis. The investigation overall reported the following: Even with the large sequencing depth, rarefaction of the sorted-subset datasets indicated that sequencing was incomplete. Across four donors, about 5% of naive CD4, around 3.5% of naive CD8, 2.3% of memory CD4, and approximately 0.4% of memory CD8 clonotypes were shared. Because the study included a small number of donors, the genetic and exposure-history diversity represented was limited. Compared with non-shared clonotypes, the clonotypes found in all four sorted-subset donors had higher generation probabilities. Based on pairwise subsampling, the degree of clonotype sharing among donors was expected to be affected by sequencing depth. Larger estimated clonotype richness was generally found for naive subsets than for memory subsets. Sampling was restricted to blood, and TCR repertoires in tissues likely differ from the TCR repertoires found in blood.

Donors were healthy HIV-negative adults with no recently reported acute infections or vaccinations. Every donor was a Caucasian adult residing in Nashville, Tennessee, USA. Magnetic negative selection was used to enrich CD4+ T cells, after which naive cells were positively selected on CD45RA and the negative fraction became the memory subset. Blood was collected by leukapheresis, and PBMCs were isolated by Ficoll-Histopaque density gradient centrifugation and then cryopreserved in liquid nitrogen vapor phase. Purity and quantity of every magnetically sorted T cell population were checked by analytical flow cytometry. Each sorted fraction had its genomic DNA isolated and then quantified by UV absorbance on a Nanodrop 2000c. Using the deep immunoSEQ assay, multiplex PCR amplified TCR CDR3 regions from genomic DNA. Genomic DNA extracted from each cell subset was distributed evenly over all wells of several immunoSEQ 96-well plates, and each plate served as one replicate. For sorted subsets, each replicate PCR was loaded with 200 ng genomic DNA, equivalent to about 30,000 T cell genomes. The purified libraries were quantified using a Qubit 3.0 fluorometer, sized with a Bioanalyzer 2100, and then quantified again using the KAPA Library Quantification kit. A separate single-read 150-cycle Illumina NextSeq 550 flow cell was used to sequence each immunoSEQ 96-well plate. For the original study's pipeline: Because the immunoSEQ output held only junctional sequences and lacked quality scores, the filtering could not match the filtering applied to full-length reads. To assign V/J genes and CDR3, sequences were annotated against IMGT germline references using PyIR, a Python wrapper for IgBLAST v1.9. Reads with weak V/J assignments (E-value above 1e-6), missing CDR3, stop codons, out-of-frame junctions, or ambiguous translated residues were removed. A V3J clonotype was defined by an identical inferred V gene, J gene, and CDR3 amino acid sequence. Percentage overlap between repertoires was calculated by dividing the number of shared unique clonotypes by the size of the smaller repertoire. RTK rarefaction, the Chao1 estimator, and Recon v2.1 estimates of unobserved clonotypes were used to assess repertoire richness. Generation probabilities for all TCRbeta clonotypes obtained by the gDNA method from a handful of donors were computed using OLGA. TCRdb provides this immuneACCESS table in a form limited to in-frame rearrangements. Some clones are lacking; in checked studies, under half of them reflect an unresolved V gene, and why the rest are absent is not known. For V, J and clone size, that table is used; D and trimming come from the DNA. The sample has approximately 980,000 clones on record, over 60% of them singletons. The ten largest clones represent approximately 1.5% of the sample.

The CDR3 spans 13 residues, from the cysteine through the phenylalanine. Left in the record is the CDR3 DNA by itself, 39 bases read in frame from the first base. The germline V gene gives CDR1 as SGHTA and CDR2 as FQGNSA. V is shortened by 1 base, J by 13 bases, and the region joining them spans 14 bases. Of note for this clone: The antigen it binds to is not known. The sample holds no much larger clone one base away, and base qualities are not on file.

This chain is built from TRBV7-2 and TRBJ2-1, with the D segment identity uncertain. Material for sequencing was memory CD4+ T cells sorted from blood. The cell subset or site label on this specimen signifies: CD45RA-negative fraction. This TCR derives from a man aged 18 to 30 in good health. DNA sequence: TGTGCCAGCAGCTTAGAAGCTCCACGAGAACAGTTCTTC. It codes for CASSLEAPREQFF.